This is a list of T cell receptor beta chains from one sample in a study of T-cell memory formation after mild COVID-19. TCRdb re-analysed the 5' RACE reads in MiXCR, keeping a single row per CDR3 protein. The sample lists about 180,000 distinct CDR3 sequences, 15% to 20% seen once, with roughly 2.1% in the top ten. Sequences were obtained from PBMCs or a T cell subset sorted from them (not recorded which). The receptors stem from an adult woman who had mild COVID-19 (a few samples of this study predate the infection). Cell type and time point are not known. The CDR3 runs from the conserved cysteine through the conserved F or W. Fields, in order: CDR3 protein, CDR3 DNA, J gene, D gene, CDR3 length, V gene, clone size. The D gene is left open where the match is weak. Some rows have no size entry. The others give once, few or many, or a class for an expanded clone.

CDR3aa: CASSSPSAYEQYF
CDR3nt: TGTGCCAGCAGCTCTCCTAGCGCCTACGAGCAGTACTTC
j_gene: TRBJ2-7
d_gene: NA
len: 13
v_gene: TRBV5-6
abundance: many

CDR3aa: CAQDVVGRNTEAFF
CDR3nt: TGTGCCCAAGACGTGGTTGGCCGGAACACTGAAGCTTTCTTT
j_gene: TRBJ1-1
d_gene: NA
len: 14
v_gene: TRBV30
abundance: few

CDR3aa: CATSAVGTSGSFTDTQYF
CDR3nt: TGTGCCACCAGTGCCGTAGGGACTAGCGGGAGTTTCACAGATACGCAGTATTTT
j_gene: TRBJ2-3
d_gene: TRBD2
len: 18
v_gene: TRBV24-1
abundance: NA

CDR3aa: CAISVASGGNEQFF
CDR3nt: TGTGCCATCAGTGTGGCTAGCGGGGGCAATGAGCAGTTCTTC
j_gene: TRBJ2-1
d_gene: TRBD2
len: 14
v_gene: TRBV10-3
abundance: NA

CDR3aa: CASSRTVNQPQHF
CDR3nt: TGTGCCAGTAGCCGGACAGTGAATCAGCCCCAGCATTTT
j_gene: TRBJ1-5
d_gene: NA
len: 13
v_gene: TRBV19
abundance: NA

CDR3aa: CASSLARGQPQHF
CDR3nt: TGTGCCAGCAGCTTAGCGAGGGGTCAGCCCCAGCATTTT
j_gene: TRBJ1-5
d_gene: NA
len: 13
v_gene: TRBV7-6
abundance: few

CDR3aa: CASSRRQGLTEAFF
CDR3nt: TGTGCCAGCAGCCGAAGACAGGGCCTCACTGAAGCTTTCTTT
j_gene: TRBJ1-1
d_gene: TRBD1
len: 14
v_gene: TRBV5-6
abundance: few

CDR3aa: CASSLGDRRETQYF
CDR3nt: TGTGCCAGCAGTCTAGGGGACAGGAGGGAGACCCAGTACTTC
j_gene: TRBJ2-5
d_gene: TRBD1
len: 14
v_gene: TRBV12-3/TRBV12-4
abundance: many

CDR3aa: CASSRQGEDYGYTF
CDR3nt: TGTGCCAGCAGTCGACAGGGGGAAGACTATGGCTACACCTTC
j_gene: TRBJ1-2
d_gene: TRBD1
len: 14
v_gene: TRBV27
abundance: NA

CDR3aa: CASSQLGDTDYGYTF
CDR3nt: TGTGCCAGCAGCCAGCTAGGGGACACGGACTATGGCTACACCTTC
j_gene: TRBJ1-2
d_gene: NA
len: 15
v_gene: TRBV7-2
abundance: few

CDR3aa: CASSSAGGNTGELFF
CDR3nt: TGCGCCAGCAGCTCTGCAGGGGGAAACACCGGGGAGCTGTTTTTT
j_gene: TRBJ2-2
d_gene: TRBD1
len: 15
v_gene: TRBV5-1
abundance: NA

CDR3aa: CASSRGLEKNEQFF
CDR3nt: TGCGCCAGCAGCAGGGGGCTTGAGAAAAATGAGCAGTTCTTC
j_gene: TRBJ2-1
d_gene: TRBD1
len: 14
v_gene: TRBV5-1
abundance: NA

CDR3aa: CASSVRQATYEQYF
CDR3nt: TGTGCCAGCAGCGTGAGACAGGCAACCTACGAGCAGTACTTC
j_gene: TRBJ2-7
d_gene: NA
len: 14
v_gene: TRBV7-2
abundance: NA

CDR3aa: CATRDSLNTEAFF
CDR3nt: TGTGCCACCAGGGACAGTTTGAACACTGAAGCTTTCTTT
j_gene: TRBJ1-1
d_gene: NA
len: 13
v_gene: TRBV24-1
abundance: many

CDR3aa: CASRSEGYTEAFF
CDR3nt: TGTGCCAGCAGATCAGAGGGGTACACTGAAGCTTTCTTT
j_gene: TRBJ1-1
d_gene: NA
len: 13
v_gene: TRBV7-2
abundance: NA

CDR3aa: CASSLRRGGARQPQHF
CDR3nt: TGTGCCAGCAGTTTACGGCGAGGAGGGGCGCGACAGCCCCAGCATTTT
j_gene: TRBJ1-5
d_gene: NA
len: 16
v_gene: TRBV12-3/TRBV12-4
abundance: NA

CDR3aa: CASSPRAEYTEAFF
CDR3nt: TGTGCCAGCTCACCAAGGGCAGAGTACACTGAAGCTTTCTTT
j_gene: TRBJ1-1
d_gene: NA
len: 14
v_gene: TRBV18
abundance: NA

CDR3aa: CASSLQGTGTHNEQFF
CDR3nt: TGTGCCAGCAGCTTACAAGGGACAGGGACACACAATGAGCAGTTCTTC
j_gene: TRBJ2-1
d_gene: TRBD1
len: 16
v_gene: TRBV7-9
abundance: few

CDR3aa: CASSFNRGGETQYF
CDR3nt: TGTGCCAGCAGTTTTAACAGGGGTGGGGAGACCCAGTACTTC
j_gene: TRBJ2-5
d_gene: TRBD1
len: 14
v_gene: TRBV12-3/TRBV12-4
abundance: few

CDR3aa: CASSLPSGVKETQYF
CDR3nt: TGTGCCAGCAGCTTACCCTCGGGGGTGAAAGAGACCCAGTACTTC
j_gene: TRBJ2-5
d_gene: NA
len: 15
v_gene: TRBV7-6
abundance: few

CDR3aa: CASSRRGVALTDTQYF
CDR3nt: TGTGCCAGCAGTAGAAGGGGTGTCGCTCTCACAGATACGCAGTATTTT
j_gene: TRBJ2-3
d_gene: NA
len: 16
v_gene: TRBV2
abundance: few

CDR3aa: CASSLLASGGARETQYF
CDR3nt: TGTGCCAGCAGCTTGCTTGCTAGCGGGGGGGCCAGAGAGACCCAGTACTTC
j_gene: TRBJ2-5
d_gene: TRBD2
len: 17
v_gene: TRBV5-6
abundance: few

CDR3aa: CASSASGKATYEQYF
CDR3nt: TGTGCCAGCAGCGCGAGCGGGAAGGCCACCTACGAGCAGTACTTC
j_gene: TRBJ2-7
d_gene: TRBD2
len: 15
v_gene: TRBV9
abundance: NA

CDR3aa: CASSFEGSDNEQFF
CDR3nt: TGTGCCAGCAGCTTTGAGGGGTCGGACAATGAGCAGTTCTTC
j_gene: TRBJ2-1
d_gene: NA
len: 14
v_gene: TRBV12-1
abundance: NA

CDR3aa: CASSPVGGGAVPEQFF
CDR3nt: TGCGCCAGCAGCCCAGTTGGCGGGGGGGCCGTTCCTGAGCAGTTCTTC
j_gene: TRBJ2-1
d_gene: TRBD2
len: 16
v_gene: TRBV5-1
abundance: few

CDR3aa: CASSHDKGTYEQYF
CDR3nt: TGCGCCAGCAGCCATGATAAAGGGACCTACGAGCAGTACTTC
j_gene: TRBJ2-7
d_gene: NA
len: 14
v_gene: TRBV4-1
abundance: many

CDR3aa: CSVPHGPGSNQPQHF
CDR3nt: TGCAGCGTTCCCCACGGACCAGGGTCCAATCAGCCCCAGCATTTT
j_gene: TRBJ1-5
d_gene: NA
len: 15
v_gene: TRBV29-1
abundance: NA

CDR3aa: CASRRKGQGNTEAFF
CDR3nt: TGTGCCAGCAGACGTAAGGGACAGGGGAACACTGAAGCTTTCTTT
j_gene: TRBJ1-1
d_gene: TRBD1
len: 15
v_gene: TRBV3-1
abundance: few